Listed below are T cell receptor beta chains from one sample, sequenced in a study of T cells after yellow fever vaccination. TCRdb re-derived calls from the 5' RACE reads in MiXCR, one entry per CDR3 protein. Among roughly 520,000 distinct CDR3 sequences listed, 21% were seen once. Sample: PBMCs, taken more than 20 days after the first yellow fever vaccination. The receptors were gathered from a man younger than 35 who received the YFV17D yellow fever vaccine. CDR3s leave out the opening cysteine and the closing phenylalanine or tryptophan. The order of the fields is J gene, V gene, D gene, CDR3 protein. The D gene is left open where the match is weak.

J gene: TRBJ2-5; V gene: TRBV20-1; D gene: TRBD2; CDR3 protein: SARNPSGGETQY
J gene: TRBJ1-4; V gene: TRBV5-1; D gene: -; CDR3 protein: ASSLDRPTEKLF
J gene: TRBJ2-1; V gene: TRBV15; D gene: -; CDR3 protein: ATSRQRRNEQF
J gene: TRBJ2-1; V gene: TRBV5-1; D gene: -; CDR3 protein: ASSKEGLSGGSHNEQF
J gene: TRBJ2-7; V gene: TRBV9; D gene: -; CDR3 protein: ASSHQYQGDSSYEQY
J gene: TRBJ2-7; V gene: TRBV20-1; D gene: TRBD2; CDR3 protein: SARGSGDASYEQY
J gene: TRBJ1-5; V gene: TRBV21-1; D gene: -; CDR3 protein: ASSKARRDWSQPQH
J gene: TRBJ1-5; V gene: TRBV29-1; D gene: -; CDR3 protein: SVGSGNQPQH
J gene: TRBJ1-3; V gene: TRBV6-6; D gene: -; CDR3 protein: ASSRLSGNTIY
J gene: TRBJ2-1; V gene: TRBV6-2/TRBV6-3; D gene: -; CDR3 protein: ASRYPGPGANEQF